A selection of T cell receptor beta chains follows, all from one sample in a study of blood T cells in healthy people across ages. MiXCR, run by TCRdb on the 5' RACE reads, gives a single entry per CDR3 protein. This sample has about 1,800,000 distinct CDR3 sequences, with about 28% found just once. The sample comprised blood. Source of these receptors: a woman aged 25 to 39 in good health. The CDR3 runs from the conserved cysteine through the conserved F or W. Each record gives: J gene, CDR3 length, V gene, clone size, D gene, CDR3 protein, CDR3 DNA. D genes are given only for firm matches. Rows give clone size only sometimes, using once, few, many, or a class for an expanded clone.

>TRBJ2-7|13|TRBV7-3|many|TRBD1
CASSLEQGNEQYF
TGTGCCAGCAGCTTGGAACAGGGGAACGAGCAGTACTTC
>TRBJ2-1|15|TRBV11-2|few|NA
CASSLEGRGYNEQFF
TGTGCCAGCAGCTTAGAGGGCAGGGGCTACAATGAGCAGTTCTTC
>TRBJ2-2|19|TRBV7-6|NA|TRBD2
CASSLDLLAGDKNTGELFF
TGTGCCAGCAGCTTAGACCTCCTAGCGGGAGACAAGAACACCGGGGAGCTGTTTTTT
>TRBJ1-1|15|TRBV12-3/TRBV12-4|NA|NA
CASTRANALNTEAFF
TGTGCCAGCACCCGGGCTAACGCGCTGAACACTGAAGCTTTCTTT
>TRBJ1-5|15|TRBV15|NA|NA
CATSRDLGTNQPQHF
TGTGCCACCAGCAGAGATCTGGGAACTAATCAGCCCCAGCATTTT
>TRBJ2-7|15|TRBV28|many|NA
CASSFGGGGTYEQYF
TGTGCCAGCAGTTTTGGAGGCGGAGGGACCTACGAGCAGTACTTC
>TRBJ1-1|13|TRBV29-1|few|NA
CSVEPRLNTEAFF
TGCAGCGTTGAACCCCGGCTAAACACTGAAGCTTTCTTT
>TRBJ1-1|16|TRBV18|NA|NA
CASSFISLGLDTEAFF
TGTGCCAGCTCTTTTATTAGCCTGGGGTTGGACACTGAAGCTTTCTTT
>TRBJ1-1|15|TRBV20-1|few|TRBD1
CSAPGQGVKGTEAFF
TGCAGTGCGCCGGGACAGGGAGTTAAGGGAACTGAAGCTTTCTTT
>TRBJ2-2|15|TRBV3-1|NA|TRBD1
CASRTGGTNTGELFF
TGTGCCAGCAGAACAGGGGGCACGAACACCGGGGAGCTGTTTTTT
>TRBJ1-5|15|TRBV20-1|many|NA
CSAISPTDNRQPQHF
TGCAGTGCTATCTCGCCCACGGACAACCGGCAGCCCCAGCATTTT
>TRBJ2-3|15|TRBV6-2/TRBV6-3|few|NA
CASSRSRGGVDTQYF
TGTGCCAGCAGTCGAAGTCGCGGGGGCGTAGATACGCAGTATTTT
>TRBJ2-3|14|TRBV20-1|NA|NA
CSASLRGSTDTQYF
TGCAGTGCTAGCTTGCGGGGTAGCACAGATACGCAGTATTTT
>TRBJ2-1|15|TRBV12-3/TRBV12-4|NA|TRBD2
CASRSSGRGYNEQFF
TGTGCCAGCAGGAGTAGCGGGAGGGGGTACAATGAGCAGTTCTTC
>TRBJ2-1|16|TRBV5-1|many|NA
CASSLGLVSSYNEQFF
TGCGCCAGCAGCTTGGGACTAGTGAGCTCCTACAATGAGCAGTTCTTC
>TRBJ1-5|14|TRBV12-3/TRBV12-4|NA|TRBD1
CASSITGGYQPQHF
TGTGCCAGCAGTATTACAGGGGGCTATCAGCCCCAGCATTTT
>TRBJ1-5|13|TRBV4-1|few|NA
CASSQERVQPQHF
TGCGCCAGCAGCCAAGAACGTGTCCAGCCCCAGCATTTT